This passage covers 8 T cell receptor beta chains from one sample sequenced in a study of T cell changes during pregnancy in multiple sclerosis. Using immunoSEQ multiplex PCR, the repertoire was profiled, and TCRdb retains in-frame clones only, with some absent. Of over 80,000 clones in the sample, about 94% were seen once. The sequenced sample was peripheral blood, obtained in the third trimester of pregnancy. All receptors come from a female donor in good health, enrolled as a control in a pregnancy study.

The J gene is TRBJ2-7, the V gene TRBV5-5, with TRBD2 as a possible D gene (5 bases). The CDR3 extends over 14 amino acids. Germline loops: CDR1 SGHKS, CDR2 YYEKEE (reference sequence). V was pared by 6 bases and J by 1 base, with 14 bases between. The CDR3 sequence is CASTRTLASYEQYF. The CDR3 region has the DNA TGTGCCAGCACCCGTACCCTAGCTTCCTACGAGCAGTACTTC.

The chain combines TRBV28 with TRBJ1-5, with 8 bases that match TRBD1. V was clipped by 9 bases and J by 3 bases; unmatched bases: 7. Germline CDR1 reads MDHEN; CDR2 reads SYDVKM. This CDR3 is 14 amino acids long. The CDR3 loop is CASVRGQDNQPQHF. The DNA of the CDR3 is TGTGCCAGTGTCAGGGGGCAGGACAATCAGCCCCAGCATTTT.

The chain links TRBV28 to TRBJ2-7; TRBD2 aligns across 11 bases. The CDR3 extends over 18 amino acids. V lost 3 bases to trimming and J lost 0 bases; unmatched junction nucleotides: 10. Germline V lookup: CDR1 MDHEN, CDR2 SYDVKM. The DNA for the CDR3 is TGTGCCAGCAGTTTCCTACCACCGACTAGCGGGGCCTCCTACGAGCAGTACTTC. Its protein product is CASSFLPPTSGASYEQYF.

The J gene is TRBJ2-5, the V gene TRBV5-6; D not certain. The CDR3 is 13 amino acids. CDR1 is SGHDT and CDR2 is YYEEEE in the germline V gene. Trimming removed 0 bases at V and 5 bases at J, with 8 bases between. The CDR3 region has the DNA TGTGCCAGCAGCTTGGGAGCCGGGGAGACCCAGTACTTC. Amino acid sequence: CASSLGAGETQYF.

In its sample, this clone was seen once. The V call is TRBV5-3, the J call TRBJ2-7; D gene unclear. TRBV5-3 is noted as an ORF with a role that remains uncertain. The CDR3 runs 13 residues. The V and J ends lost 2 bases and 4 bases respectively, with 10 bases between them. The CDR3 coding sequence is TGTGCCAGAAGCTTTCTGATCCGGTACGAGCAGTACTTC. It yields the protein CARSFLIRYEQYF.

The chain couples TRBV28 to TRBJ1-3; D is uncertain. The CDR3 has 18 amino acids. Germline V CDR1 and CDR2: MDHEN, SYDVKM. Trimming pared 2 bases from V and 0 bases from J, leaving 17 bases between. The chain's CDR3 is CASSLRSGSTFSGNTIYF. As DNA, the CDR3 is TGTGCCAGCAGTTTAAGGTCCGGGTCCACTTTCTCTGGAAACACCATATATTTT.

The chain links TRBV6-5 to TRBJ2-5, with a tentative D call TRBD1 (6 bases). Trimming left V 5 bases short and J 4 bases short, with 17 bases between. Looked up from germline, CDR1 is MNHEY and CDR2 is SVGAGI. The CDR3 extends over 15 amino acids. This chain's CDR3 is CASSKEQGRGETQYF. The CDR3 DNA sequence: TGTGCCAGCAGTAAAGAACAGGGTCGAGGAGAGACCCAGTACTTC.

V gene TRBV5-4 combines with J gene TRBJ2-7; D is possibly TRBD2 (5 bases). Germline values: CDR1 SGHNT, CDR2 YYREEE (reference sequence). The CDR3 runs to 14 residues. Trimming took 3 bases from V and 4 from J, leaving 14 bases between them. In DNA, the CDR3 is TGTGCCAGCAGCTCGGAGCCGGGGAAATACGAGCAGTACTTC. This translates into CASSSEPGKYEQYF.